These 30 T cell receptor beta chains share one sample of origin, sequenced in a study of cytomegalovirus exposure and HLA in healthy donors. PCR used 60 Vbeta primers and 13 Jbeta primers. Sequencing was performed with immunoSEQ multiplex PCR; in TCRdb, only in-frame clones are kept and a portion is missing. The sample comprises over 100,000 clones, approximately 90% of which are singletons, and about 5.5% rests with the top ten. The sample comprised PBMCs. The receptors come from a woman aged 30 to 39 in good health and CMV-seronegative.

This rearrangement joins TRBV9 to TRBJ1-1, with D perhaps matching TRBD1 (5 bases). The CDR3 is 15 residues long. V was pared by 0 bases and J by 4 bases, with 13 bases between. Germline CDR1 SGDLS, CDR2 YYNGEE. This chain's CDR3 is CASSVAPGGGTEAFF. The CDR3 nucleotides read TGTGCCAGCAGCGTAGCCCCGGGGGGGGGCACTGAAGCTTTCTTT. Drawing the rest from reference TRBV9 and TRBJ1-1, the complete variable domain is DSGVTQTPKHLITATGQRVTLRCSPRSGDLSVYWYQQSLDQGLQFLIQYYNGEERAKGNILERFSAQQFPDLHSELNLSSLELGDSALYFCASSVAPGGGTEAFFGQGTRLTVV.

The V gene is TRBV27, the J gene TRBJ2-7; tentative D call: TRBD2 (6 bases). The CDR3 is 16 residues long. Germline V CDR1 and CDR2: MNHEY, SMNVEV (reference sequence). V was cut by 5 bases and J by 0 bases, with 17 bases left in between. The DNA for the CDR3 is TGTGCCAGCAGTCCAGGTAGCGGCCAGAGCTCCTACGAGCAGTACTTC. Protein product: CASSPGSGQSSYEQYF.

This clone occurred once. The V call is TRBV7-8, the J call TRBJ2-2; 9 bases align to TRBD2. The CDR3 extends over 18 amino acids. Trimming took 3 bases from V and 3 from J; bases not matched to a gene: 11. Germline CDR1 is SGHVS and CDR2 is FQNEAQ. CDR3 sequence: CASSFWEGVAGDTGELFF. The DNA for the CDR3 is TGTGCCAGCAGCTTCTGGGAGGGGGTAGCGGGGGACACCGGGGAGCTGTTTTTT.

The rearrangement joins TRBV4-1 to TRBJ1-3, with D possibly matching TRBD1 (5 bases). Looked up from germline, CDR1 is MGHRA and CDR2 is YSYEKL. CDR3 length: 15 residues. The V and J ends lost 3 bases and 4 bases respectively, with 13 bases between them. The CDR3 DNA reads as TGCGCCAGCAGCCATCTCCTGGGGGGAGGAAACACCATATATTTT. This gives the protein CASSHLLGGGNTIYF.

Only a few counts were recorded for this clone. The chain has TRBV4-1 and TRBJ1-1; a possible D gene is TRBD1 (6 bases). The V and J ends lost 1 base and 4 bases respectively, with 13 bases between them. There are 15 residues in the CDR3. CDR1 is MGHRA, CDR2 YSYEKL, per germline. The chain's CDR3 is CASSQAGGGGTEAFF. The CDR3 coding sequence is TGCGCCAGCAGCCAAGCGGGGGGCGGGGGCACTGAAGCTTTCTTT.

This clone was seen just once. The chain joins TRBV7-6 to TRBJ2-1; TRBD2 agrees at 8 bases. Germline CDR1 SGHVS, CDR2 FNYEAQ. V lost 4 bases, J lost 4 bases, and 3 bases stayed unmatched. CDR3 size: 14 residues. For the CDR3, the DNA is TGTGCCAGCAGCTCTCTAGCGGGTTACAATGAGCAGTTCTTC. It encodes CASSSLAGYNEQFF.

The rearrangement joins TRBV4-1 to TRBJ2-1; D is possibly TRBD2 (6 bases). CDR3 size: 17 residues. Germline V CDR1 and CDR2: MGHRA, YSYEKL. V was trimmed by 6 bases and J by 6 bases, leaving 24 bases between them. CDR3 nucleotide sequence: TGCGCCAGCAGTCTTGCCTCCGGGACTGAGGGGAGCAATGAGCAGTTCTTC. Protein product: CASSLASGTEGSNEQFF.

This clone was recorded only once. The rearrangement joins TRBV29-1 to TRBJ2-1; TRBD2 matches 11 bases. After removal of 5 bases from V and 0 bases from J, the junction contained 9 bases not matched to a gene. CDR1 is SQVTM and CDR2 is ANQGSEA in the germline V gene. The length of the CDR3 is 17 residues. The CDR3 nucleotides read TGCAGCGTTCGCGGACTAGCGGGTCCGACCTCCTACAATGAGCAGTTCTTC. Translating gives CSVRGLAGPTSYNEQFF.

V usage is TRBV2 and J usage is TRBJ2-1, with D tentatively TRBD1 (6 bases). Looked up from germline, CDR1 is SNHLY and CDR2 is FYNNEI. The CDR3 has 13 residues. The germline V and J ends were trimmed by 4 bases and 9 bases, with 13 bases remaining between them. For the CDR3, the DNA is TGTGCCAGCAGTGCGGGCAGGGGTGGTGAGCAGTTCTTC. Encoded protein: CASSAGRGGEQFF.

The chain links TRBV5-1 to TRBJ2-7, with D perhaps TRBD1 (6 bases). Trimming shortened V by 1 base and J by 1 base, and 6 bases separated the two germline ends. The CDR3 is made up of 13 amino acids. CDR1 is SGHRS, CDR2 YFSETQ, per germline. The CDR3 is CASSLTGSYEQYF. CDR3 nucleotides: TGCGCCAGCAGCTTGACAGGGTCCTACGAGCAGTACTTC.

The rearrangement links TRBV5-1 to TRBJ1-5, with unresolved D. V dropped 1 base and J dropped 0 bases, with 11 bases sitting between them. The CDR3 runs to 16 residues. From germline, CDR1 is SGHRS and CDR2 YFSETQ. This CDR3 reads CASSLSARDSNQPQHF. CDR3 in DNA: TGCGCCAGCAGCTTGTCGGCGCGGGATAGCAATCAGCCCCAGCATTTT.

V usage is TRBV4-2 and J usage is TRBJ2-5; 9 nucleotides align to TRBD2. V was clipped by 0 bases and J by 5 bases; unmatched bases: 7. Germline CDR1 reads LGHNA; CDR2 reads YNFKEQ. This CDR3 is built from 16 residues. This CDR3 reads CASSQDLRGGRETQYF. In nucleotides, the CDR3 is TGTGCCAGCAGCCAAGATTTGCGGGGGGGCCGTGAGACCCAGTACTTC.

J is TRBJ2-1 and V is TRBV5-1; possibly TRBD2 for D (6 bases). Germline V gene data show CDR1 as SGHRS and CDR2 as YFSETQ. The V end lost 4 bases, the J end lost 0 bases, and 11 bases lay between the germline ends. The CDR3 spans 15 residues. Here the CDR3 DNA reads TGCGCCAGCAGCCGGGACTCGAGCTCCTACAATGAGCAGTTCTTC. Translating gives CASSRDSSSYNEQFF.

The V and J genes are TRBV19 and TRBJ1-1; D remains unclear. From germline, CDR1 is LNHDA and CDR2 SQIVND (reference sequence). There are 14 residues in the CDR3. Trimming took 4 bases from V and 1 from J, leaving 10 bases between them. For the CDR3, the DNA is TGTGCCAGTAGTAGTCGACAAAGGAACACTGAAGCTTTCTTT. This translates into CASSSRQRNTEAFF.

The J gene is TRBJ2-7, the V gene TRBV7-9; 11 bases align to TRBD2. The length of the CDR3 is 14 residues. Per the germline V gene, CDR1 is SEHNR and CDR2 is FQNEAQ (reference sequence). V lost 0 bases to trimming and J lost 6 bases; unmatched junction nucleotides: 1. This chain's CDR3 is CASSLALAGGEQYF. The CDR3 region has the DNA TGTGCCAGCAGCTTAGCCCTAGCGGGAGGCGAGCAGTACTTC.

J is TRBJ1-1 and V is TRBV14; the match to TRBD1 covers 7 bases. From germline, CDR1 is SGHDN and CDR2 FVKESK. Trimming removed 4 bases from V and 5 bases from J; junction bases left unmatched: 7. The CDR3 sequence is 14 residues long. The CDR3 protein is CASSPHTGETEAFF. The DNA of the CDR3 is TGTGCCAGCAGCCCGCACACAGGGGAGACTGAAGCTTTCTTT.

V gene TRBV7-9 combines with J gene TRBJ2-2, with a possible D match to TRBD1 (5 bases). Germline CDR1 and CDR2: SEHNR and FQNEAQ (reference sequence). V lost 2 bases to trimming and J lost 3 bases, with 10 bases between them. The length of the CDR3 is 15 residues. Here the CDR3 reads CASSLQQVDTGELFF. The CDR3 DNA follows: TGTGCCAGCAGCTTACAACAGGTTGACACCGGGGAGCTGTTTTTT.

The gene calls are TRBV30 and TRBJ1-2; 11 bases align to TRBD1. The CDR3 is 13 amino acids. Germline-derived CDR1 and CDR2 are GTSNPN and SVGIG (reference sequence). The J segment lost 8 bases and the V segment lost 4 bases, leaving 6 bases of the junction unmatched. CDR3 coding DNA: TGTGCCTGGAATTTGGACAGGGGGCAAGGCTACACCTTC. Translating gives CAWNLDRGQGYTF.

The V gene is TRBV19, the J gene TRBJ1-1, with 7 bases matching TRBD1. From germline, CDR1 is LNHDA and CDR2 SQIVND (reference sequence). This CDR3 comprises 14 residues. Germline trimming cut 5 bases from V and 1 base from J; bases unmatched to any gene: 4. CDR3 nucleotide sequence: TGTGCCAGTAGTGCCGACAGGGCGAACACTGAAGCTTTCTTT. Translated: CASSADRANTEAFF.

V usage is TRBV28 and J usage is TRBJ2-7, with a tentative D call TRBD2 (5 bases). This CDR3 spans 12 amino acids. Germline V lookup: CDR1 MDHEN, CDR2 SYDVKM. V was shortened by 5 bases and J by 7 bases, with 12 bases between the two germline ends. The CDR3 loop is CASSITPGEQYF. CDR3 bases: TGTGCCAGCAGTATAACCCCGGGAGAGCAGTACTTC.

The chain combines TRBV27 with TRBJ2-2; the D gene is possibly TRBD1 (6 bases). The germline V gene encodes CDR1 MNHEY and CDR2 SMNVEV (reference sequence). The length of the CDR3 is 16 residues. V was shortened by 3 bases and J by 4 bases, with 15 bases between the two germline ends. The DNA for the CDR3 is TGTGCCAGCAGTTTGACCCCTCTGGGGGCCACCGGGGAGCTGTTTTTT. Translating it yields CASSLTPLGATGELFF.

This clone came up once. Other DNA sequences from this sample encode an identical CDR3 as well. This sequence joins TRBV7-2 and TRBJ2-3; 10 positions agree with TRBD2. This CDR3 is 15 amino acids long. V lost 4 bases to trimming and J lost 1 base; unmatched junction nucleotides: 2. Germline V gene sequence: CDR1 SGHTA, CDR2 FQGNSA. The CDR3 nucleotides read TGTGCCAGCAGCTCTCTAGCGGGGGGCACAGATACGCAGTATTTT. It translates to CASSSLAGGTDTQYF.

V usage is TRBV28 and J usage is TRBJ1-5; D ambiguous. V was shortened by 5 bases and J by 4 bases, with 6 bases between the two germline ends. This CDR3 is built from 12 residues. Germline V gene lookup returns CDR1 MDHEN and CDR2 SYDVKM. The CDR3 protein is CASSLPNQPQHF. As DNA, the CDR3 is TGTGCCAGCAGTCTCCCTAATCAGCCCCAGCATTTT.

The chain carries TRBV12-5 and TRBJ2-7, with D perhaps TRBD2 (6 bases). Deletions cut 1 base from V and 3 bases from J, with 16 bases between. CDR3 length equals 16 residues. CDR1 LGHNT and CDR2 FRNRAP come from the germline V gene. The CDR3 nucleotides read TGTGCTAGTGGTTTGGGATCACGGAGGGCTTTCTACGAGCAGTACTTC. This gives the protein CASGLGSRRAFYEQYF. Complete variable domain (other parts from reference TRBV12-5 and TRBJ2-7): DARVTQTPRHKVTEMGQEVTMRCQPILGHNTVFWYRQTMMQGLELLAYFRNRAPLDDSGMPKDRFSAEMPDATLATLKIQPSEPRDSAVYFCASGLGSRRAFYEQYFGPGTRLTVT.

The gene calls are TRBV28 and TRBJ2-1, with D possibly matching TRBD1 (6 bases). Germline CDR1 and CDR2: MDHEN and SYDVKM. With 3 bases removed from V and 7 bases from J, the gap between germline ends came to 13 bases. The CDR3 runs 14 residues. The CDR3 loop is CASSFYPGVNEQFF. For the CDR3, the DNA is TGTGCCAGCAGTTTTTATCCAGGGGTGAATGAGCAGTTCTTC.

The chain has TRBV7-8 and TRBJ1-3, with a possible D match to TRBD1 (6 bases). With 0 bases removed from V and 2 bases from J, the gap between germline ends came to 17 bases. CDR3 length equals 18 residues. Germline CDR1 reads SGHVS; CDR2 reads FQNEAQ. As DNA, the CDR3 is TGTGCCAGCAGCTTAGCGCGATTGGGGGGGCGGGCTGGAAACACCATATATTTT. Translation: CASSLARLGGRAGNTIYF.

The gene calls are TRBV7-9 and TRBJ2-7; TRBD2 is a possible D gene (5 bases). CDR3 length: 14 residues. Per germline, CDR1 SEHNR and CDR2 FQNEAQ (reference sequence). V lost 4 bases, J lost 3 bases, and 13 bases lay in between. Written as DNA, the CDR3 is TGTGCCAGCAGCTCCTCCCTCAGCGGCTACGAGCAGTACTTC. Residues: CASSSSLSGYEQYF.

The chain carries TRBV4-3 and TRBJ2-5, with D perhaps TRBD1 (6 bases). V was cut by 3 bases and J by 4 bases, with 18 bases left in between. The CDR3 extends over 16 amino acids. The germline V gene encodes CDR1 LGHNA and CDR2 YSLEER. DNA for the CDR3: TGCGCCAGCAGCCACCAAAAGGAGTCGACAGGAGAGACCCAGTACTTC. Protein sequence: CASSHQKESTGETQYF.

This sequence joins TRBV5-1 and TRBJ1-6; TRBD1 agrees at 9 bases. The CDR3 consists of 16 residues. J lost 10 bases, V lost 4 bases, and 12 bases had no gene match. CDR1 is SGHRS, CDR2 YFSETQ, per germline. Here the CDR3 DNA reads TGCGCCAGCAGCACCCGACCGGGACAGGGAGAATCACCCCTCCACTTT. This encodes CASSTRPGQGESPLHF. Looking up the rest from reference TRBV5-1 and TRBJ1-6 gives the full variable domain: KAGVTQTPRYLIKTRGQQVTLSCSPISGHRSVSWYQQTPGQGLQFLFEYFSETQRNKGNFPGRFSGRQFSNSRSEMNVSTLELGDSALYLCASSTRPGQGESPLHFGNGTRLTVT.

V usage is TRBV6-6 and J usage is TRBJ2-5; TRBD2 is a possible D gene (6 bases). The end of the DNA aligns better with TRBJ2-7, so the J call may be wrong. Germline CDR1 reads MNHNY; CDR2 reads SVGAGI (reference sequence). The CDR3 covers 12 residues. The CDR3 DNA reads TGTGCCAGCAGCGGGAGCTCACACGAGCAGTACTTC. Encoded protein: CASSGSSHEQYF.